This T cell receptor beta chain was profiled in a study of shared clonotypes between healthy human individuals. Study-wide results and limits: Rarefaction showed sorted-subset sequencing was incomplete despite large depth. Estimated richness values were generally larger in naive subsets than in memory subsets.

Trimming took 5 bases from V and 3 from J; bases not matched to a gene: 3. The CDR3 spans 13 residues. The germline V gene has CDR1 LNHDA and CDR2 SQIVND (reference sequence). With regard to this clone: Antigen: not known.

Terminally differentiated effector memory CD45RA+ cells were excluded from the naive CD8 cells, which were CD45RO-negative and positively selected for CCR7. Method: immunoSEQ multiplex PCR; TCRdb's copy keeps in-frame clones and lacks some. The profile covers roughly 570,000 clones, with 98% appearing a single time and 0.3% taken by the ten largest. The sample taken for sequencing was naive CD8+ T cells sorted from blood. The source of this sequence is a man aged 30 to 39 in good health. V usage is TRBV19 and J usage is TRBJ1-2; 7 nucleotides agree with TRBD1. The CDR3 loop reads CASSGTEHYGYTF. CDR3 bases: TGTGCCAGTAGTGGGACAGAGCACTATGGCTACACCTTC.